The clone carrying this T cell receptor (beta chain) was picked up a small number of times. The antigen remains unidentified. PCR was performed a second time for about 7 to 12 cycles using a sample-barcoded 5' primer and a J-beta primer mix. CDR3-containing paired-end reads numbering at least 2.5 million came from each sample. TCRdb redid the calling of the 5' RACE reads with MiXCR, one entry per CDR3 protein. The repertoire has 1.5 million to 2 million distinct CDR3 sequences, approximately 40% of them found once; the top ten carry 23%. The source of the sample is a study of blood T cells in healthy people across ages. On the study more broadly: About one barcoded beta molecule per two T cells was captured by template switching. Study results and caveats: What prevented conclusive comparison of naive and antigen-experienced cells was that PBMCs were unsorted.

Between the trimmed V and J ends, which lost 6 bases and 6 bases, there was a span of 13 bases. Germline-derived CDR1 and CDR2 are DFQATT and SNEGSKA (reference sequence). The CDR3 covers 12 residues. This clonotype was obtained from a human donor in good health. Sequenced sample: blood. This chain connects TRBV20-1 to TRBJ2-3; D is perhaps TRBD2 (5 bases). The CDR3 sequence: CSAASPGDTQYF. The CDR3 DNA sequence: TGCAGTGCCGCTAGCCCCGGGGATACGCAGTATTTT.